This TCR beta chain was identified during a study of T cells after yellow fever vaccination. Overall study: The SMART-Seq v4 Ultra Low Input method served to prepare the low-cell-number fractions. The study's findings and limits: Clonotype sharing between CD4 and CD8 compartments was small. In post-booster samples, most primary-vaccination clones reappeared (about 96% CD4, 75% to 90% CD8).

V shed 0 bases and J shed 8 bases, with 8 bases lying between them. The V gene's germline CDR1 is SGHDN and CDR2 FVKESK. The CDR3 runs to 14 residues. TCRdb redid the calling of the 5' RACE reads with MiXCR, one entry per CDR3 protein. The sample holds hundreds of thousands of distinct CDR3 sequences, less than 25% seen once. About this clonotype itself: Its cognate antigen is unknown.

The genes are TRBV14 and TRBJ1-6; unclear D gene. The source was PBMCs, collected about 20 days after the first yellow fever vaccination. The sequence derives from a man in his late teens or twenties who received the YFV17D yellow fever vaccine. DNA of the CDR3: TGTGCCAGCAGCCAAGAGGTTTACCATTCACCCCTCCACTTT. Its protein product is CASSQEVYHSPLHF.